One and the same sample provided the 11 T cell receptor beta chains below, sequenced in a study of response to subunit inactivated influenza vaccine. TCRdb reprocessed the RT-PCR reads via MiXCR and lists one record per CDR3 protein. The table records 150,000 to 200,000 distinct CDR3 sequences, 9.5% to 15% of them present only once. These data were likewise used in another study, on T cells expressing NK-cell markers. That study adds: TCR beta cDNA was generated via 5'RACE template switching incorporating UMIs.

The starting material was CD8+ T cells sorted from PBMCs, obtained approximately 13 days after vaccination. Every receptor here comes from a man aged 45-65 years who received an inactivated influenza vaccine.

This clonotype appeared a few times. V and J are TRBV10-3 and TRBJ2-1, with TRBD2 matching 7 bases. The germline V gene has CDR1 ENHRY and CDR2 SYGVKD. V lost 11 bases, J lost 4 bases, and 14 bases stayed unmatched. The CDR3 covers 15 residues. The CDR3 is CAVGYGPGGYNEQFF. CDR3 in DNA: TGTGCCGTGGGGTACGGTCCCGGGGGGTACAATGAGCAGTTCTTC.

The table lists this clonotype with a few counts. The genes are TRBV4-1 and TRBJ2-2; D uncertain. Germline V gene lookup returns CDR1 MGHRA and CDR2 YSYEKL. There are 14 residues in the CDR3. The V and J ends lost 3 bases and 4 bases respectively, with 9 bases between them. The CDR3 DNA sequence: TGCGCCAGCAGCCAGATCTCCGGCACCGGGGAGCTGTTTTTT. This codes for CASSQISGTGELFF.

This clonotype was seen repeatedly, ten times or more. This sequence joins TRBV4-3 and TRBJ2-3, with D perhaps being TRBD1 or TRBD2 (5 bases each). CDR1 and CDR2 from the germline V gene are LGHNA and YSLEER. Trimming took 3 bases from V and 13 from J, leaving 17 bases between them. This CDR3 contains 13 residues. The CDR3 loop is CASSQEPGPAEYF. The CDR3 nucleotides are TGCGCCAGCAGCCAGGAACCGGGACCGGCTGAGTATTTT.

This clonotype was seen many times. CDR3 sequence: CASRQTHNTEAFF. The CDR3 DNA follows: TGTGCCAGCAGACAGACACACAACACTGAAGCTTTCTTT. The gene calls are TRBV6-1 and TRBJ1-1; D gene unclear. Germline loops: CDR1 MNHNS, CDR2 SASEGT. Trimming shortened V by 6 bases and J by 2 bases, and 10 bases separated the two germline ends. The CDR3 runs 13 residues.

This clonotype was observed a handful of times. The chain combines TRBV20-1 with TRBJ2-7, with 8 nucleotides matching TRBD2. Germline CDR1 and CDR2: DFQATT and SNEGSKA (reference sequence). CDR3 length: 14 amino acids. V was clipped by 7 bases and J by 2 bases; unmatched bases: 10. The CDR3 bases are TGCAGTGTAGGGGATACTAGCGGCACCTACGAGCAGTACTTC. Protein sequence: CSVGDTSGTYEQYF.

This clonotype was seen ten or more times. The chain employs TRBV9 and TRBJ2-3; 11 bases align to TRBD2. The CDR3 covers 15 residues. Trimming cost V 3 bases and J 1 base; bases outside gene matches: 1. The germline V gene has CDR1 SGDLS and CDR2 YYNGEE. The CDR3 sequence: CASSAGLAGTDTQYF. The CDR3 region has the DNA TGTGCCAGCAGCGCGGGACTAGCGGGCACAGATACGCAGTATTTT.

The rearrangement joins TRBV21-1 to TRBJ1-4. TRBV21-1 is flagged as a pseudogene. CDR3 length: 15 residues. The CDR3 is CASSTTEPTNEKLFF. As DNA, the CDR3 is TGTGCCAGCAGCACAACAGAACCAACTAATGAAAAACTGTTTTTT.

The sample holds a few counts of this clonotype. V and J are TRBV12-3 or TRBV12-4 and TRBJ2-1; D possibly corresponds to TRBD2 (6 bases). The germline V and J ends were trimmed by 5 bases and 5 bases, with 7 bases remaining between them. The CDR3 contains 12 residues. The CDR3 spells CASSRENNEQFF. CDR3 coding DNA: TGTGCCAGCAGTCGGGAGAACAATGAGCAGTTCTTC.

A few counts support this clonotype. This chain uses TRBV15 with TRBJ2-2; TRBD2 might be the D (5 bases). This CDR3 region has 16 residues. Trimming removed 0 bases at V and 4 bases at J, with 12 bases between. Germline CDR1 reads LNHNV; CDR2 reads YYDKDF (reference sequence). The CDR3 spells CATSRDRGGGTGELFF. The DNA for the CDR3 is TGTGCCACCAGCAGAGATCGGGGTGGCGGCACCGGGGAGCTGTTTTTT.

The chain recombines TRBV9 with TRBJ2-1; 8 bases match TRBD1. This CDR3 region has 16 residues. The V and J ends lost 4 bases and 4 bases, in that order; junction bases with no gene match: 10. CDR1 and CDR2 from the germline V gene are SGDLS and YYNGEE. The CDR3 sequence is CASSRTDRVLYNEQFF. The CDR3 nucleotides are TGTGCCAGCAGCAGGACGGACAGGGTGTTATACAATGAGCAGTTCTTC.

The CDR3 loop is CASSWLTGEGYTF. The CDR3 bases are TGTGCCAGCAGCTGGCTGACAGGGGAGGGCTACACCTTC. The chain recombines TRBV7-2 with TRBJ1-2; TRBD1 aligns across 8 bases. The ends lost 4 bases at V and 8 bases at J; junction bases unmatched: 6. Germline V gene data show CDR1 as SGHTA and CDR2 as FQGNSA. CDR3 length: 13 residues. The whole variable domain, filled in from reference TRBV7-2 and TRBJ1-2, reads GAGVSQSPSNKVTEKGKDVELRCDPISGHTALYWYRQSLGQGLEFLIYFQGNSAPDKSGLPSDRFSAERTGGSVSTLTIQRTQQEDSAVYLCASSWLTGEGYTFGSGTRLTVV.